The rows below give T cell receptor beta chains drawn from one sample of a study of PD-1 blockade in classical Hodgkin lymphoma. The repertoire was sequenced with immunoSEQ multiplex PCR; TCRdb's copy has only in-frame clones and lacks some. The sample yields 90,000 to 130,000 clones, approximately 90% seen once. This material consisted of peripheral blood mononuclear cells (PBMCs), taken before the second cycle of nivolumab. The receptors come from a human donor with classical Hodgkin lymphoma. Each CDR3 is given with its conserved first and last residue. A D gene is named only where the DNA matches it firmly. Clone size is not always given. Where it is, it says once, few, many or a class for expanded clones.

V gene	clone size	J gene	D gene	CDR3 protein	CDR3 DNA
TRBV5-1	.	TRBJ2-2	.	CASSPPNTGELFF	TGCGCCAGCAGCCCTCCGAACACCGGGGAGCTGTTTTTT
TRBV27	.	TRBJ2-7	.	CASKSTGYSYEQYF	TGTGCCAGCAAATCGACAGGCTACTCCTACGAGCAGTACTTC
TRBV6-5	.	TRBJ2-5	.	CASGQSMETQYF	TGTGCCAGCGGACAGTCGATGGAGACCCAGTACTTC
TRBV11-3	.	TRBJ2-2	.	CASSSEWDMLSNTGELFF	TGTGCCAGCAGCTCGGAATGGGACATGCTTTCGAACACCGGGGAGCTGTTTTTT
TRBV19	.	TRBJ2-4	.	CASSRVGNIQYF	TGTGCCAGTAGCAGGGTCGGAAACATTCAGTACTTC
TRBV5-1	.	TRBJ2-2	.	CASSLGGGRTGELFF	TGCGCCAGCAGCCTCGGGGGAGGTAGAACCGGGGAGCTGTTTTTT
TRBV7-9	.	TRBJ1-1	TRBD1	CASSPTGYLLEAFF	TGTGCCAGCAGCCCGACAGGGTATCTGCTTGAAGCTTTCTTT
TRBV4-1	.	TRBJ1-2	.	CASSQVGDGYGYTF	TGCGCCAGCAGCCAAGTTGGGGATGGCTATGGCTACACCTTC
TRBV7-9	few	TRBJ1-2	TRBD1	CASSPPGTGRDGYTF	TGTGCCAGCAGCCCCCCCGGGACAGGGCGGGATGGCTACACCTTC
TRBV13	.	TRBJ2-2	.	CASSLEGPGGRTGELFF	TGTGCCAGCAGCTTAGAAGGTCCCGGGGGACGCACCGGGGAGCTGTTTTTT
TRBV6-5	.	TRBJ1-1	TRBD1	CASRTGTGVTEAFF	TGTGCCAGCAGAACCGGGACAGGGGTGACTGAAGCTTTCTTT
TRBV18	once	TRBJ1-1	.	CASSPGRWGGKAFF	TGTGCCAGCTCACCGGGACGATGGGGAGGCAAAGCTTTCTTT
TRBV11-2	.	TRBJ2-6	.	CASSAKSGANVLTF	TGTGCCAGCAGCGCGAAATCTGGGGCCAACGTCCTGACTTTC
TRBV7-9	.	TRBJ2-3	.	CASSFADSTDTQYF	TGTGCCAGCAGCTTTGCGGACAGCACAGATACGCAGTATTTT
TRBV11-2	.	TRBJ2-7	.	CASSLNVEQYF	TGTGCCAGCAGCTTAAATGTCGAGCAGTACTTC
TRBV19	.	TRBJ1-3	.	CASSVRVRSSGNTIYF	TGTGCCAGTAGTGTCCGGGTGAGGAGCTCTGGAAACACCATATATTTT
TRBV5-6	.	TRBJ1-2	.	CASSFYDRPNYGYTF	TGTGCCAGCAGCTTTTACGACAGGCCTAACTATGGCTACACCTTC
TRBV4-2	.	TRBJ2-7	TRBD1	CASSQDLGQGYEQYF	TGTGCCAGCAGCCAAGATTTGGGACAGGGCTACGAGCAGTACTTC
TRBV7-2	.	TRBJ2-7	TRBD2	CASSLEGLTSGTPYEQYF	TGTGCCAGCAGCTTAGAGGGGCTGACTAGCGGGACTCCCTACGAGCAGTACTTC
TRBV18	.	TRBJ1-4	.	CASSLRAGVKLSNEKLFF	TGTGCCAGCTCACTCCGGGCAGGGGTTAAGCTGTCTAATGAAAAACTGTTTTTT
TRBV9	.	TRBJ2-7	.	CASSVEAAIYEQYF	TGTGCCAGCAGCGTAGAAGCAGCGATCTACGAGCAGTACTTC
TRBV5-1	.	TRBJ1-3	.	CASSFDGGRVSGNTIYF	TGCGCCAGCAGCTTTGATGGGGGGCGTGTGTCTGGAAACACCATATATTTT
TRBV10-1	once	TRBJ1-5	TRBD1	CASSGGTGGSNQPQHF	TGCGCCAGCAGTGGGGGGACAGGGGGAAGCAATCAGCCCCAGCATTTT
TRBV6-5	.	TRBJ1-4	.	CASRDSLTFNEKLFF	TGTGCCAGCAGGGATTCTCTTACCTTTAATGAAAAACTGTTTTTT
TRBV6-5	.	TRBJ2-7	TRBD1	CASLGQGPPYEQYF	TGTGCCAGTTTGGGACAGGGGCCCCCCTACGAGCAGTACTTC
TRBV7-9	.	TRBJ2-3	TRBD1	CAIPTGGADTQYF	TGTGCCATCCCGACAGGGGGCGCAGATACGCAGTATTTT